The sequence of this TCR beta chain was determined in a study of cytomegalovirus exposure and HLA in healthy donors. From germline, CDR1 is KGHSH and CDR2 LQKENI. The CDR3 runs 17 residues. V dropped 1 base and J dropped 6; count of bases not matched to a gene: 13. A remark on this clone: Its antigen is still unknown.

The PCR contained 60 Vbeta and 13 Jbeta primers. Clones were read by immunoSEQ multiplex PCR, and TCRdb kept only the in-frame ones, dropping some. In the table there are 130,000 or so clones, over 65% of which are singletons. Whole-study results and caveats: In a later analysis, the majority of CMV-associated beta chains seemingly showed HLA restriction.

The sequence came from a man aged 30 to 39 in good health and CMV-seronegative. Sample: PBMCs. The J gene is TRBJ2-7, the V gene TRBV18, with 9 bases identical to TRBD1. For the CDR3, the DNA is TGTGCCAGCTCACCACAGGGAAGCTTGGACAGGGGATTCGAGCAGTACTTC. This gives the protein CASSPQGSLDRGFEQYF.